The 32 T cell receptor beta chains reported below all come from one sample, sequenced in a study of blood T cell repertoires in COVID-19 (TCRdb year 2020). The library was generated by the immunoSEQ multiplex PCR assay. As stored in TCRdb, this immuneACCESS dataset retains in-frame rearrangements with V and J assigned. A fraction of the clones does not appear; measured against another copy, unresolved V genes explain less than half of the discrepancy, and the remainder lacks a known reason. This sample lists about 380,000 clones; 81% were detected once. Clones ranked in the top ten supply more than 1% of the sample. The sequencing input was peripheral blood. All receptors derive from a human donor with acute or convalescent COVID-19. The donor label of this sample is uncertain.

V is TRBV18 and J is TRBJ2-1; 10 bases line up with TRBD2. Germline CDR1 KGHSH, CDR2 LQKENI. V dropped 1 base and J dropped 0; count of bases not matched to a gene: 0. This CDR3 contains 16 residues. As DNA, the CDR3 is TGTGCCAGCTCACCACGGACTAGCGGCTCCTACAATGAGCAGTTCTTC. It translates to CASSPRTSGSYNEQFF.

The chain is built from TRBV2 and TRBJ1-2; 8 bases map to TRBD1. Germline V CDR1 and CDR2: SNHLY, FYNNEI. The CDR3 consists of 17 residues. V shed 0 bases and J 5 bases; nucleotides not matched to a gene: 11. The CDR3 DNA reads as TGTGCCAGCAGTGAAGCCCCACTTCTGGACAGGGTTTATGGCTACACCTTC. Translating it yields CASSEAPLLDRVYGYTF.

The rearrangement uses TRBV27 and TRBJ2-1; maybe TRBD1 (7 bases). V lost 3 bases, J lost 10 bases, and 13 bases lay in between. Germline values: CDR1 MNHEY, CDR2 SMNVEV (reference sequence). The CDR3 spans 13 residues. The CDR3 protein is CASSFGQGGEQFF. CDR3 sequence (DNA): TGTGCCAGCAGTTTTGGCCAGGGGGGCGAGCAGTTCTTC.

This sequence joins TRBV30 and TRBJ1-6; TRBD1 agrees at 7 bases. The CDR3 totals 15 residues. Germline assignment: CDR1 GTSNPN and CDR2 SVGIG (reference sequence). The trim removed 4 bases at V and 8 bases at J, leaving 11 bases unmatched. CDR3: CAWTVKRQGHSPLHF. CDR3 DNA sequence: TGTGCCTGGACCGTAAAAAGACAGGGACATTCACCCCTCCACTTT.

V usage is TRBV7-2 and J usage is TRBJ1-3; D is unclear. This CDR3 region has 17 residues. Trimming stripped 5 bases from V and 3 bases from J, with 20 bases between. In germline, CDR1 is SGHTA, CDR2 FQGNSA. CDR3 in amino acids: CASSPRRAGGFGNTIYF. Written as DNA, the CDR3 is TGTGCCAGCAGCCCCCGGCGCGCGGGAGGCTTTGGAAACACCATATATTTT.

This chain uses TRBV10-3 with TRBJ1-5; D perhaps matches TRBD1 (6 bases). Germline lookup yields CDR1 ENHRY and CDR2 SYGVKD. The CDR3 has 15 amino acids. Trimming shortened V by 0 bases and J by 7 bases, and 13 bases separated the two germline ends. The CDR3 DNA is TGTGCCATCAGTGAGTCGACTCGCACAGGGCAGCCCCAGCATTTT. Translating gives CAISESTRTGQPQHF.

This chain joins TRBV5-6 and TRBJ1-4, with unresolved D. CDR3 length: 16 amino acids. The germline CDR1 and CDR2 sequences are SGHDT and YYEEEE. The V gene lost 1 base and the J gene lost 10 bases, with 20 bases spanning the gap. The CDR3 DNA follows: TGTGCCAGCAGCTTGAGGCAATCTGGGTTCGGAGGAAAACTGTTTTTT. It encodes CASSLRQSGFGGKLFF.

The V gene is TRBV9, the J gene TRBJ1-2; D remains ambiguous. CDR3 size: 12 residues. V lost 3 bases to trimming and J lost 0 bases, with 3 bases between them. Looked up from germline, CDR1 is SGDLS and CDR2 is YYNGEE. The CDR3 region has the DNA TGTGCCAGCAGCGAGCCTAACTATGGCTACACCTTC. Translating it yields CASSEPNYGYTF.

J is TRBJ1-2 and V is TRBV5-1; D is perhaps TRBD1 (5 bases). CDR3 length: 15 amino acids. Germline lookup yields CDR1 SGHRS and CDR2 YFSETQ. With 0 bases removed from V and 8 bases from J, the gap between germline ends came to 17 bases. The chain's CDR3 is CASSLEGGAVVGYTF. The CDR3 DNA reads as TGCGCCAGCAGCTTGGAGGGAGGGGCGGTGGTCGGCTACACCTTC.

This clone showed up just once. The rearrangement links TRBV30 to TRBJ1-3; perhaps TRBD1 as D (6 bases). V dropped 2 bases and J dropped 0 bases, with 8 bases sitting between them. This CDR3 is 14 amino acids long. Germline CDR1 and CDR2: GTSNPN and SVGIG (reference sequence). The CDR3 nucleotides read TGTGCCTGGAGTACAGGGTACTCTGGAAACACCATATATTTT. Amino acid sequence: CAWSTGYSGNTIYF.

The rearrangement links TRBV6-1 to TRBJ1-2; D gene uncertain. This CDR3 has 13 residues. V lost 1 base and J lost 5, with 8 bases in between. Germline values: CDR1 MNHNS, CDR2 SASEGT. CDR3 in DNA: TGTGCCAGCAGTGAAGAGCGAGGGTATGGCTACACCTTC. Translating gives CASSEERGYGYTF.

The chain links TRBV6-5 to TRBJ1-5; D possibly corresponds to TRBD1 (5 bases). Trimming stripped 6 bases from V and 0 bases from J, with 9 bases between. The CDR3 has 14 residues. In germline, CDR1 is MNHEY, CDR2 SVGAGI. CDR3 loop: CASRDTHSNQPQHF. The CDR3 nucleotides are TGTGCCAGCAGGGACACCCATAGCAATCAGCCCCAGCATTTT.

The chain carries TRBV28 and TRBJ1-5; D is unclear. Germline loops: CDR1 MDHEN, CDR2 SYDVKM. V dropped 8 bases and J dropped 6 bases, with 17 bases sitting between them. The CDR3 covers 14 residues. As DNA, the CDR3 is TGTGCCAGCTCTAGGCAAACCACCATTCAGCCCCAGCATTTT. Translated: CASSRQTTIQPQHF.

This sequence joins TRBV5-4 and TRBJ2-4; D possibly corresponds to TRBD1 (6 bases). The CDR3 extends over 15 amino acids. V lost 4 bases and J lost 1, with 12 bases in between. CDR1 SGHNT and CDR2 YYREEE come from the germline V gene (reference sequence). CDR3 sequence reads: CASSRNREAKNIQYF. Here the CDR3 DNA reads TGTGCCAGCAGCCGTAACAGGGAGGCCAAAAACATTCAGTACTTC.

This chain uses TRBV7-7 with TRBJ2-1; 7 nucleotides agree with TRBD2. Trimming cost V 5 bases and J 3 bases; bases outside gene matches: 4. Germline lookup yields CDR1 SSHAT and CDR2 FNYEAQ (reference sequence). The CDR3 is 14 amino acids. In DNA form, the CDR3 reads TGTGCCAGCAGCGCGGGGAGGGGCTACAATGAGCAGTTCTTC. Its protein product is CASSAGRGYNEQFF.

The chain carries TRBV30 and TRBJ2-5; TRBD1 matches 8 bases. Germline assignment: CDR1 GTSNPN and CDR2 SVGIG (reference sequence). The CDR3 extends over 15 amino acids. With V trimmed by 1 base and J by 6 bases, 10 bases remained unmatched. CDR3 region: CAWSAVGTGLKTQYF. CDR3 nucleotides: TGTGCCTGGAGTGCCGTCGGGACAGGTCTAAAGACCCAGTACTTC.

This rearrangement joins TRBV10-3 to TRBJ1-5; D not resolved. Germline CDR1 and CDR2: ENHRY and SYGVKD. This CDR3 has 15 amino acids. Trimming stripped 2 bases from V and 4 bases from J, with 12 bases between. As DNA, the CDR3 is TGTGCCATCAGTGAGGGTATTGAGCGGAATCAGCCCCAGCATTTT. This translates into CAISEGIERNQPQHF.

The V and J genes are TRBV2 and TRBJ2-5; possible D gene TRBD2, 5 bases. Per the germline V gene, CDR1 is SNHLY and CDR2 is FYNNEI. Trimming took 2 bases from V and 5 from J, leaving 9 bases between them. The CDR3 extends over 13 amino acids. The CDR3 here is CASSELGGETQYF. DNA for the CDR3: TGTGCCAGCAGTGAACTGGGCGGGGAGACCCAGTACTTC.

This chain connects TRBV24-1 to TRBJ2-1; 11 nucleotides agree with TRBD2. The germline gives CDR1 KGHDR, CDR2 SFDVKD. The junction had 6 bases not matched to a gene; V was cut back by 4 bases and J by 5 bases. The CDR3 length is 16 residues. The CDR3 here is CATSDTGTSGDNEQFF. For the CDR3, the DNA is TGTGCCACCAGTGACACCGGGACTAGCGGAGACAATGAGCAGTTCTTC.

The gene calls are TRBV6-6 and TRBJ1-6; D call uncertain. Germline loops: CDR1 MNHNY, CDR2 SVGAGI (reference sequence). This CDR3 is 15 amino acids long. V shed 0 bases and J shed 10 bases, with 13 bases lying between them. CDR3 protein: CASSYSRRAGSPLHF. Here the CDR3 DNA reads TGTGCCAGCAGTTACTCACGGAGGGCGGGATCACCCCTCCACTTT.

The gene calls are TRBV5-1 and TRBJ1-2; 8 positions agree with TRBD1. CDR3 length equals 14 residues. Per the germline V gene, CDR1 is SGHRS and CDR2 is YFSETQ. Trimming removed 6 bases from V and 3 bases from J; junction bases left unmatched: 7. The CDR3 DNA follows: TGCGCCAGCAAATTCCAGGGGGCGGACTATGGCTACACCTTC. Translation: CASKFQGADYGYTF. The full variable domain, completed using reference TRBV5-1 and TRBJ1-2, is KAGVTQTPRYLIKTRGQQVTLSCSPISGHRSVSWYQQTPGQGLQFLFEYFSETQRNKGNFPGRFSGRQFSNSRSEMNVSTLELGDSALYLCASKFQGADYGYTFGSGTRLTVV.

The J gene is TRBJ2-2, the V gene TRBV4-1; D may be TRBD2 (6 bases). CDR1 and CDR2 (germline): MGHRA, YSYEKL. V shed 1 base and J shed 5 bases, with 14 bases lying between them. The CDR3 runs to 16 residues. The DNA for the CDR3 is TGCGCCAGCAGCCAAGTCCCTTACCGGGGGACCGGGGAGCTGTTTTTT. As protein: CASSQVPYRGTGELFF.

CDR3 coding DNA: TGTGCCAGCAGTGACACTAGTCTTAGTACAGATACGCAGTATTTT. The encoded protein is CASSDTSLSTDTQYF. The V gene is TRBV2, the J gene TRBJ2-3; tentatively, D is TRBD2 (5 bases). The V and J ends lost 3 bases and 3 bases respectively, with 13 bases between them. CDR3 length equals 15 residues. The germline gives CDR1 SNHLY, CDR2 FYNNEI.

The rearrangement uses TRBV2 and TRBJ1-1; D ambiguous. Germline values: CDR1 SNHLY, CDR2 FYNNEI. The ends were cut back, 8 bases at V and 2 bases at J, with 6 bases in the middle. The CDR3 covers 11 residues. This CDR3 reads CASPFNTEAFF. The CDR3 DNA reads TGTGCCAGCCCCTTTAACACTGAAGCTTTCTTT.

This clone was recorded a few times. The gene calls are TRBV2 and TRBJ1-5, with no clear D. The length of the CDR3 is 13 residues. Trimming took off 7 bases at V and 0 bases at J, with 7 bases between the two ends. The germline CDR1 and CDR2 sequences are SNHLY and FYNNEI. The CDR3 nucleotides are TGTGCCAGCAAGTCAGATAGCAATCAGCCCCAGCATTTT. Residues: CASKSDSNQPQHF.

The chain has TRBV13 and TRBJ1-1, with D perhaps TRBD1 (6 bases). The CDR3 contains 13 residues. Deletions cut 5 bases from V and 3 bases from J, with 10 bases between. Germline V lookup: CDR1 PRHDT, CDR2 FYEKMQ (reference sequence). The CDR3 nucleotides read TGTGCCAGCAGCACGGACAGCTACACTGAAGCTTTCTTT. Translating gives CASSTDSYTEAFF.

The chain couples TRBV6-5 to TRBJ2-7; 8 bases are shared with TRBD1. The trim removed 2 bases at V and 1 base at J, leaving 7 bases unmatched. The CDR3 contains 16 residues. Looked up from germline, CDR1 is MNHEY and CDR2 is SVGAGI. CDR3 DNA: TGTGCCAGCAGTTACCCCACCGGGACAGGATCCTACGAGCAGTACTTC. Amino acid sequence: CASSYPTGTGSYEQYF.

V gene TRBV5-1 combines with J gene TRBJ1-1; D might be TRBD1 (5 bases). CDR3 length: 15 residues. Trimming removed 6 bases from V and 1 base from J, with 16 bases in between. The germline V gene encodes CDR1 SGHRS and CDR2 YFSETQ. CDR3 coding DNA: TGCGCCAGCACGGAGAACGCGGGGACGAACACTGAAGCTTTCTTT. It encodes CASTENAGTNTEAFF.

This chain uses TRBV6-1 with TRBJ2-3; 11 bases are a match to TRBD2. The ends lost 2 bases at V and 3 bases at J; junction bases unmatched: 4. The CDR3 sequence is 16 residues long. Looked up from germline, CDR1 is MNHNS and CDR2 is SASEGT. The DNA for the CDR3 is TGTGCCAGCAGTGAACTAGCGGGAGGTTATACAGATACGCAGTATTTT. Translation gives CASSELAGGYTDTQYF.

The chain couples TRBV6-1 to TRBJ1-2; D remains unclear. V was pared by 1 base and J by 3 bases, with 12 bases between. This CDR3 spans 15 amino acids. Germline CDR1 reads MNHNS; CDR2 reads SASEGT. CDR3 DNA: TGTGCCAGCAGTGAAGGAATAGGGAGGCACTATGGCTACACCTTC. Translated: CASSEGIGRHYGYTF.

This clone was picked up one time. The rearrangement uses TRBV6-5 and TRBJ1-1, with D uncertain. CDR3 size: 14 residues. V gave up 2 bases and J gave up 0 bases, with 7 bases separating them. Germline values: CDR1 MNHEY, CDR2 SVGAGI. CDR3 loop: CASSYGLLNTEAFF. CDR3 sequence (DNA): TGTGCCAGCAGTTACGGGCTCTTGAACACTGAAGCTTTCTTT.

The chain has TRBV14 and TRBJ1-2; 10 positions match TRBD1. The CDR3 covers 17 residues. Germline V gene data show CDR1 as SGHDN and CDR2 as FVKESK. Germline trimming cut 2 bases from V and 2 bases from J; bases unmatched to any gene: 8. As DNA, the CDR3 is TGTGCCAGCAGCCAATCTAACTTGGGACAGGGGAACTATGGCTACACCTTC. Translation gives CASSQSNLGQGNYGYTF. The full variable domain, rest sourced from reference TRBV14 and TRBJ1-2, is EAGVTQFPSHSVIEKGQTVTLRCDPISGHDNLYWYRRVMGKEIKFLLHFVKESKQDESGMPNNRFLAERTGGTYSTLKVQPAELEDSGVYFCASSQSNLGQGNYGYTFGSGTRLTVV.